The 19 T cell receptor beta chains given below trace back to one sample, sequenced in a study of blood T cell repertoires in COVID-19. The method was immunoSEQ multiplex PCR; TCRdb's version includes in-frame clones alone and lacks a portion of them. The top ten clones hold roughly 25% of a sample with over 55,000 clones, roughly 85% of them seen once. Sequences were obtained from peripheral blood. The source is a man aged 50 or older with acute or convalescent COVID-19.

This chain uses TRBV5-4 with TRBJ1-2; D uncertain. The CDR3 consists of 13 residues. Germline lookup yields CDR1 SGHNT and CDR2 YYREEE (reference sequence). Trimming removed 2 bases at V and 6 bases at J, with 11 bases between. CDR3 residues: CASSLVTRNGYTF. CDR3 nucleotide sequence: TGTGCCAGCAGCTTAGTTACTCGAAATGGCTACACCTTC.

This chain joins TRBV6-5 and TRBJ2-7; TRBD1 matches at 9 bases. The CDR3 is 15 amino acids. The germline CDR1 and CDR2 sequences are MNHEY and SVGAGI. Trimming cost V 5 bases and J 0 bases; bases outside gene matches: 5. In DNA form, the CDR3 reads TGTGCCAGCAGTCCCGAGACAGGGGGCTCCTACGAGCAGTACTTC. Translated: CASSPETGGSYEQYF.

The chain has TRBV24-1 and TRBJ2-5; 11 nucleotides match TRBD1. The CDR3 contains 18 residues. The ends lost 4 bases at V and 1 base at J; junction bases unmatched: 10. Germline values: CDR1 KGHDR, CDR2 SFDVKD. The chain's CDR3 is CATSDHLTGTGGQETQYF. The CDR3 nucleotides read TGTGCCACCAGTGACCATTTAACCGGGACAGGGGGCCAAGAGACCCAGTACTTC.

This chain connects TRBV24-1 to TRBJ2-3; 13 bases line up with TRBD2. Germline assignment: CDR1 KGHDR and CDR2 SFDVKD. Unmatched junction bases numbered 5, after V lost 4 bases and J lost 2 bases. CDR3 size: 17 residues. The CDR3 here is CATSDPGTSGDTDTQYF. In DNA form, the CDR3 reads TGTGCCACCAGTGACCCAGGGACTAGCGGGGACACAGATACGCAGTATTTT.

The chain has TRBV19 and TRBJ2-3, with D hard to call. The CDR3 sequence is 12 residues long. V shed 5 bases and J shed 0 bases, with 3 bases lying between them. CDR1 and CDR2 (germline): LNHDA, SQIVND (reference sequence). The CDR3 sequence is CASSPSTDTQYF. Here the CDR3 DNA reads TGTGCCAGTAGTCCTAGCACAGATACGCAGTATTTT. The full variable domain, completed using reference TRBV19 and TRBJ2-3, is DGGITQSPKYLFRKEGQNVTLSCEQNLNHDAMYWYRQDPGQGLRLIYYSQIVNDFQKGDIAEGYSVSREKKESFPLTVTSAQKNPTAFYLCASSPSTDTQYFGPGTRLTVL.

This rearrangement joins TRBV4-1 to TRBJ1-5; D may be TRBD1 (6 bases). V lost 0 bases and J 10 bases, leaving 13 bases between the germline ends. CDR1 is MGHRA and CDR2 is YSYEKL in the germline V gene. The CDR3 covers 14 residues. CDR3 sequence: CASSQDQGRGPQHF. The CDR3 DNA follows: TGCGCCAGCAGCCAAGATCAAGGCAGGGGACCCCAGCATTTT.

The chain employs TRBV19 and TRBJ2-2; TRBD2 aligns across 7 bases. V was pared by 5 bases and J by 10 bases, with 10 bases of the junction left unmatched. Germline assignment: CDR1 LNHDA and CDR2 SQIVND (reference sequence). The CDR3 has 14 residues. The CDR3 loop is CASSPSTGTKELFF. The CDR3 nucleotides read TGTGCCAGTAGTCCATCCACCGGGACTAAGGAGCTGTTTTTT.

This chain connects TRBV5-8 to TRBJ2-3; tentatively, D is TRBD2 (5 bases). Trimming stripped 5 bases from V and 1 base from J, with 11 bases between. The germline V gene encodes CDR1 SGHTS and CDR2 YDEGEE. The CDR3 sequence is 14 residues long. The CDR3 nucleotides read TGTGCCAGCAGGTCCTTCGGGGGCACAGATACGCAGTATTTT. Translated, it gives CASRSFGGTDTQYF.

The rearrangement links TRBV7-8 to TRBJ1-5; D might be TRBD1 (6 bases). The CDR3 has 14 amino acids. Between the trimmed V and J ends, which lost 5 bases and 3 bases, there was a span of 11 bases. The germline CDR1 and CDR2 sequences are SGHVS and FQNEAQ. CDR3 amino acids: CASSTQGTNQPQHF. CDR3 bases: TGTGCCAGCAGCACACAGGGAACCAATCAGCCCCAGCATTTT.

This clone was seen a single time. Other DNA sequences within the sample encode an identical CDR3. V and J are TRBV12-3 or TRBV12-4 and TRBJ2-7, with 7 bases lining up with TRBD2. After removal of 1 base from V and 4 bases from J, the junction contained 1 base not matched to a gene. The CDR3 runs to 13 residues. The CDR3 DNA reads as TGTGCCAGCAGTTTAGGGGGGGGGTACGAGCAGTACTTC. This codes for CASSLGGGYEQYF.

The gene calls are TRBV11-1 and TRBJ2-5, with 9 nucleotides matching TRBD1. Germline loops: CDR1 SGHAT, CDR2 FQDESV (reference sequence). J lost 5 bases, V lost 1 base, and 8 bases had no gene match. This CDR3 contains 16 residues. The CDR3 nucleotides are TGTGCCAGCAGCTTAGGACGGACAGGGGAACCTGAGACCCAGTACTTC. The encoded protein is CASSLGRTGEPETQYF.

This chain uses TRBV7-2 with TRBJ2-3, with D possibly matching TRBD2 (5 bases). V was shortened by 5 bases and J by 2 bases, with 17 bases between the two germline ends. Germline assignment: CDR1 SGHTA and CDR2 FQGNSA. This CDR3 region has 16 residues. For the CDR3, the DNA is TGTGCCAGCAGCAAGGAAATTACCGGGGTCACAGATACGCAGTATTTT. Amino acid sequence: CASSKEITGVTDTQYF.

This clone showed up just a few times. The rearrangement joins TRBV19 to TRBJ1-5; D gene ambiguous. This CDR3 contains 14 residues. Germline V lookup: CDR1 LNHDA, CDR2 SQIVND (reference sequence). Trimming cost V 3 bases and J 1 base, with 7 bases left between them. DNA of the CDR3: TGTGCCAGTAGTATCCCGGGAAGCAATCAGCCCCAGCATTTT. Its protein product is CASSIPGSNQPQHF.

Points on this clone: The junction shows a germline mismatch at one end, possibly a read error. V usage is TRBV5-6 and J usage is TRBJ2-1; 8 positions agree with TRBD1. This CDR3 spans 14 amino acids. CDR1 is SGHDT and CDR2 is YYEEEE in the germline V gene. The CDR3 bases are TGTGCCAGCAGCTTGTACACCGGGACAGGCTTGCCCGTCTTC. This sequence encodes CASSLYTGTGLPVF.

J is TRBJ2-3 and V is TRBV6-4; TRBD2 agrees at 8 bases. V lost 3 bases to trimming and J lost 1 base; unmatched junction nucleotides: 6. Germline CDR1 is MRHNA and CDR2 is SNTAGT. The CDR3 extends over 16 amino acids. The CDR3 here is CASSEVGGAGTDTQYF. CDR3 sequence (DNA): TGTGCCAGCAGTGAAGTCGGGGGGGCAGGCACAGATACGCAGTATTTT.

This chain joins TRBV7-8 and TRBJ2-5, with D possibly being TRBD1 (7 bases). Deletions cut 5 bases from V and 1 base from J, with 14 bases between. CDR1 is SGHVS and CDR2 is FQNEAQ in the germline V gene. CDR3 length: 15 amino acids. CDR3: CASSRAGGFQETQYF. The DNA for the CDR3 is TGTGCCAGCAGCCGGGCAGGGGGGTTCCAAGAGACCCAGTACTTC. Complete variable domain (other parts from reference TRBV7-8 and TRBJ2-5): GAGVSQSPRYKVAKRGQDVALRCDPISGHVSLFWYQQALGQGPEFLTYFQNEAQLDKSGLPSDRFFAERPEGSVSTLKIQRTQQEDSAVYLCASSRAGGFQETQYFGPGTRLLVL.

The chain combines TRBV5-1 with TRBJ1-1; a weak D match, TRBD1 (5 bases). The CDR3 sequence is 14 residues long. Trimming cost V 4 bases and J 7 bases, with 17 bases left between them. The germline gives CDR1 SGHRS, CDR2 YFSETQ. CDR3 sequence (DNA): TGCGCCAGCAGCACGACAGTTCCTAGTGATGAAGCTTTCTTT. It encodes CASSTTVPSDEAFF.

The rearrangement links TRBV5-4 to TRBJ1-2; 7 positions agree with TRBD1. Germline CDR1 reads SGHNT; CDR2 reads YYREEE (reference sequence). V dropped 0 bases and J dropped 8; count of bases not matched to a gene: 10. This CDR3 is built from 15 residues. This CDR3 reads CASSLVTGHTIGYTF. The DNA of the CDR3 is TGTGCCAGCAGCTTGGTGACAGGGCATACTATAGGCTACACCTTC.

This chain joins TRBV14 and TRBJ1-4; TRBD1 matches at 8 bases. Germline V gene data show CDR1 as SGHDN and CDR2 as FVKESK. This CDR3 has 16 amino acids. V shed 4 bases, J shed 2 bases, and the junction held 6 bases outside the gene matches. The CDR3 sequence is CASSPDRGRTNEKLFF. CDR3 sequence (DNA): TGTGCCAGCAGCCCCGACAGGGGTCGGACTAATGAAAAACTGTTTTTT.